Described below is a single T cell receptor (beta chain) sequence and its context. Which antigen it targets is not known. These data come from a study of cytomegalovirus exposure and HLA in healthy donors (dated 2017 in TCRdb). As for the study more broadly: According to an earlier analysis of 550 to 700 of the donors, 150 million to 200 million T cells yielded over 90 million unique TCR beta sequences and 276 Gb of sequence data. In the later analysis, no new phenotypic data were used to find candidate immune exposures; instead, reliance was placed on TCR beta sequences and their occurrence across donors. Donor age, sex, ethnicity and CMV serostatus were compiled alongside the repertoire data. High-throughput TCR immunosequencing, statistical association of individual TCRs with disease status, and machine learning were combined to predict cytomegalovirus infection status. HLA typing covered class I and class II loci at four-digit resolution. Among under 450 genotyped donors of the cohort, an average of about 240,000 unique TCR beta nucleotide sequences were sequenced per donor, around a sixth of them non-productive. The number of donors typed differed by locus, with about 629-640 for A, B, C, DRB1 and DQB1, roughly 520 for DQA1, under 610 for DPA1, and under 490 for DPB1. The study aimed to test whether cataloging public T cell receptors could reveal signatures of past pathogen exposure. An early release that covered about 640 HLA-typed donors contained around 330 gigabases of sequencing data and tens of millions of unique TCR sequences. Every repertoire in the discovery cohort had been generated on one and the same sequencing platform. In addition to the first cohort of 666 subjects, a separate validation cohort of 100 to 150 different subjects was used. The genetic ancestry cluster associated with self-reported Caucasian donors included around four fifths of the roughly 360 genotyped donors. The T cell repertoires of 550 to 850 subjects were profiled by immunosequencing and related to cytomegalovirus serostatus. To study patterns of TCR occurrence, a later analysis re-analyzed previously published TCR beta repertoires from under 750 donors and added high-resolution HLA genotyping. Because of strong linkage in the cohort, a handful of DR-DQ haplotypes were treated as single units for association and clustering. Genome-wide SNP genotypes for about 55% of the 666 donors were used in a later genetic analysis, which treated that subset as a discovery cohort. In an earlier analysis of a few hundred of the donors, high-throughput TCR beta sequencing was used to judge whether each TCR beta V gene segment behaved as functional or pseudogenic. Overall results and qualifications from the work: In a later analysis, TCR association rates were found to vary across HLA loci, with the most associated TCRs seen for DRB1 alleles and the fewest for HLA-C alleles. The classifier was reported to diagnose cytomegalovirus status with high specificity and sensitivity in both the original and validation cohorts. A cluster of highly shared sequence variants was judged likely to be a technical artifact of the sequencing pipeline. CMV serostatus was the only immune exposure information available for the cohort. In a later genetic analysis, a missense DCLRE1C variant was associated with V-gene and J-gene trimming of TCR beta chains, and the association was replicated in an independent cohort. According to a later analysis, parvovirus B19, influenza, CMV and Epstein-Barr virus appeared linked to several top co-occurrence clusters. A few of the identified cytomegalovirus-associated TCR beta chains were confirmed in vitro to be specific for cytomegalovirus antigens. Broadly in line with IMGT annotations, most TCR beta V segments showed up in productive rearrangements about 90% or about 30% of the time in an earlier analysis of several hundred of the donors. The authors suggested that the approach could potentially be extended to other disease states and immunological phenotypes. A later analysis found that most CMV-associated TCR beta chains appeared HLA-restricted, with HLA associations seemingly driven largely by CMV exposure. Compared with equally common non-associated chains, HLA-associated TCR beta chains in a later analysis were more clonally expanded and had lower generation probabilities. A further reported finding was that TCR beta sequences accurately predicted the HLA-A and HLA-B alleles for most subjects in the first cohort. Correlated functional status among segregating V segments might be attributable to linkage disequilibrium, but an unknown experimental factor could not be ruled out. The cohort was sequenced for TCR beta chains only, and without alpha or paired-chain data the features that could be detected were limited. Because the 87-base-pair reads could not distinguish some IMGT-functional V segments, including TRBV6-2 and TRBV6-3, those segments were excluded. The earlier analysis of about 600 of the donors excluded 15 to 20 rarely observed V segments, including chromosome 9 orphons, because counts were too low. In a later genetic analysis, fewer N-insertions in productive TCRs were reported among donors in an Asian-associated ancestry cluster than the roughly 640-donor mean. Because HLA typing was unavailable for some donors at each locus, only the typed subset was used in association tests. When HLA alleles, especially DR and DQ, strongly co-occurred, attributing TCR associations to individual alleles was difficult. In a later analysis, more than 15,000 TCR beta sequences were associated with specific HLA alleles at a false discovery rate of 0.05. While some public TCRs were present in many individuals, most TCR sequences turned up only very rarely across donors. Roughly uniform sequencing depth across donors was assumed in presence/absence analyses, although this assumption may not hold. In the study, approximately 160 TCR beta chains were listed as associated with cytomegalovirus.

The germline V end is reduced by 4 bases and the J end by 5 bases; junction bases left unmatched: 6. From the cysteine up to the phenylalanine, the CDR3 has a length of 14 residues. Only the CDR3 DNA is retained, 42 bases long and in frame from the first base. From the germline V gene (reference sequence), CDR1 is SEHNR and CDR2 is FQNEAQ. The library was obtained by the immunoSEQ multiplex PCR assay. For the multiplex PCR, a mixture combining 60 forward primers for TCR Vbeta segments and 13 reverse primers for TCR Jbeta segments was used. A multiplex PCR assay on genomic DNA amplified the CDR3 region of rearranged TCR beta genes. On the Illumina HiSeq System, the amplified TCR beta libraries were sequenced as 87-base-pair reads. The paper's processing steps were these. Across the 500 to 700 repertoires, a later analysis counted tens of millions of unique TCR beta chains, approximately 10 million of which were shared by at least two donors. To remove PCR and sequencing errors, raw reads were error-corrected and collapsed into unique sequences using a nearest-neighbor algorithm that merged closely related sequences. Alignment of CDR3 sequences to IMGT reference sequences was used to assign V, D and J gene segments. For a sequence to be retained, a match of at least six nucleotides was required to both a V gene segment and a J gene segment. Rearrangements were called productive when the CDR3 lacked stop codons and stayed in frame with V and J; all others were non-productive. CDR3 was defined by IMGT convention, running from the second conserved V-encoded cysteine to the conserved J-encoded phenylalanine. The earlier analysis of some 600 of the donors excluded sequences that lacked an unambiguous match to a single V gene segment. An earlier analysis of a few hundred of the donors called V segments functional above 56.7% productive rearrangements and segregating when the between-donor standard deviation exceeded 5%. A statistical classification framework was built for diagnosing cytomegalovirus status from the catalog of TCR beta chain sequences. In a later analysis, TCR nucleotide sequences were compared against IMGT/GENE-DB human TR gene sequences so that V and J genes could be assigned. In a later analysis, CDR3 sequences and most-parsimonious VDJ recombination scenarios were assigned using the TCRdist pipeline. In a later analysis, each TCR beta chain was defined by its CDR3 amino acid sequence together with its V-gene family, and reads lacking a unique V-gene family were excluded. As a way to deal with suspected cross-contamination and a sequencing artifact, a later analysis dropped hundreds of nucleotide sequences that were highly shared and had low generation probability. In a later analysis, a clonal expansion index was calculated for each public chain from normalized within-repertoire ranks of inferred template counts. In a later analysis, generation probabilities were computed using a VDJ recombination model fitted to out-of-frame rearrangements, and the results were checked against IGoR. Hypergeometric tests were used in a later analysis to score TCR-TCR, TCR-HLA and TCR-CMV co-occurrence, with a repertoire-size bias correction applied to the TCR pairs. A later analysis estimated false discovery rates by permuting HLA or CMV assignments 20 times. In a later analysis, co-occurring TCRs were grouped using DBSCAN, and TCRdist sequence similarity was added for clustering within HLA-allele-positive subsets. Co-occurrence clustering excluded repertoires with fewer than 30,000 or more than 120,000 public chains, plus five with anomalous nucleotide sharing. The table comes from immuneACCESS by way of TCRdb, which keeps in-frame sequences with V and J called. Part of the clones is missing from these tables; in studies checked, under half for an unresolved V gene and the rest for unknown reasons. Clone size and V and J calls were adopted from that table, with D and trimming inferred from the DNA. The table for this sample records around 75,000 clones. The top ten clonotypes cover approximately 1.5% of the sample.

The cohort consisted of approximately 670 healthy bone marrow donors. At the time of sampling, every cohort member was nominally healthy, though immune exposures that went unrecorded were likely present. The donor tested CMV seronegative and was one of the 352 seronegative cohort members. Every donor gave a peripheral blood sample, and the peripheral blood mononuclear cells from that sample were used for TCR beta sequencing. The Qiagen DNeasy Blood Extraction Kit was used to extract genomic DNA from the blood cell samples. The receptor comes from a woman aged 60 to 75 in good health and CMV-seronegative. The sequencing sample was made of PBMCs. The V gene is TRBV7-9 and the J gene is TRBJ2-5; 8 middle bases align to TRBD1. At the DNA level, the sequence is TGTGCCAGCAGCTCACCCAACAGGGGGGAGACCCAGTACTTC. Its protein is CASSSPNRGETQYF.